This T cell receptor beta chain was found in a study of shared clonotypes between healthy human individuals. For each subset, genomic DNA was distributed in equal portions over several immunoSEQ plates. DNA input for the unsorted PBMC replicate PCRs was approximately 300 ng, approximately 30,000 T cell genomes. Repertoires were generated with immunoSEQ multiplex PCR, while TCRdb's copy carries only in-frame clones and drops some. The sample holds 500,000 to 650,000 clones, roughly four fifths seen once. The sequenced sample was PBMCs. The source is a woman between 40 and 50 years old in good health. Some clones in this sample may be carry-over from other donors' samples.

CDR3 protein: CASDEGQQLAKNIQYF. CDR3 in DNA: TGTGCCAGCGATGAGGGGCAGCAACTAGCCAAAAACATTCAGTACTTC. The rearrangement uses TRBV2 and TRBJ2-4, with D possibly being TRBD1 or TRBD2 (5 bases each). The V end lost 8 bases, the J end lost 0 bases, and 17 bases lay between the germline ends. Germline V gene sequence: CDR1 SNHLY, CDR2 FYNNEI. The length of the CDR3 is 16 residues.